This T cell receptor (beta chain) was observed in a study of Graves' ophthalmopathy and Graves' hyperthyroidism. Study at large: No treatment had been given when peripheral blood was collected at initial diagnosis.

V lost 4 bases to trimming and J lost 3 bases, with 11 bases between them. The CDR3 consists of 14 residues. The germline V gene encodes CDR1 KGHDR and CDR2 SFDVKD. Orbital computed tomography, thyroid ultrasound, TRAb, serum thyroxine and clinical symptoms formed the basis of diagnosis. The authors amplified TCR beta CDR3 regions from RNA transcripts. Following a first-round RT-PCR that used HTBI primers, a second-round multiplex PCR was carried out. TCRdb redid the calling of the multiplex PCR reads with MiXCR, one entry per CDR3 protein. The sample contains hundreds of thousands of distinct CDR3 sequences, 15% of which appear only once.

V usage is TRBV24-1 and J usage is TRBJ1-2; no clear D. Sequencing was performed on peripheral blood. The receptor was isolated from a woman under 30 with stable Graves' hyperthyroidism. CDR3 sequence reads: CATSDPDGYYGYTF. The DNA for the CDR3 is TGTGCCACCAGTGACCCGGACGGGTACTATGGCTACACCTTC.